The rows below give T cell receptor beta chains drawn from one sample of a study of T cell responses to AZD1222 COVID-19 vaccine. Some clones are missing from TCRdb's copy, which holds only in-frame ones; the method was immunoSEQ multiplex PCR. Of 84,000 or so clones listed, less than 95% are singletons. This material consisted of peripheral blood, taken 28 days after the second AZD1222 dose. The receptors shown here come from an adult who received the AZD1222 COVID-19 vaccine. The CDR3 runs from the conserved cysteine through the conserved F or W. Fields, in order: CDR3 length, V gene, J gene, D gene, clone size, CDR3 protein, CDR3 DNA. A D gene is named only where the DNA matches it firmly. Clone size appears in some rows only: once, few, many, or a class for an expanded clone.

16	TRBV6-2/TRBV6-3	TRBJ2-7	-	once	CASSYSTGRSGYEQYF	TGTGCCAGCAGTTACTCCACAGGGAGGAGTGGATACGAGCAGTACTTC
18	TRBV5-8	TRBJ1-5	-	-	CASSSTGILGGNNQPQHF	TGTGCCAGCAGCTCCACCGGGATACTCGGAGGTAACAATCAGCCCCAGCATTTT
13	TRBV12-3/TRBV12-4	TRBJ2-1	-	once	CASSLDRYNEQFF	TGTGCCAGCAGTTTAGACCGGTACAATGAGCAGTTCTTC
14	TRBV4-1	TRBJ2-7	TRBD2	few	CASSQGLAGYEQYF	TGCGCCAGCAGCCAAGGACTAGCGGGCTACGAGCAGTACTTC
12	TRBV9	TRBJ2-3	-	-	CASSKTWDTQYF	TGTGCCAGCAGCAAGACATGGGATACGCAGTATTTT
13	TRBV6-1	TRBJ1-1	-	-	CASSGGGNTEAFF	TGTGCCAGCAGTGGGGGGGGCAACACTGAAGCTTTCTTT
13	TRBV5-1	TRBJ2-1	-	-	CASSLDGAREQFF	TGCGCCAGCAGCTTGGACGGGGCACGGGAGCAGTTCTTC
13	TRBV4-3	TRBJ1-2	-	once	CASSPQGNYGYTF	TGCGCCAGCAGCCCTCAGGGGAACTATGGCTACACCTTC
13	TRBV25-1	TRBJ1-3	-	-	CASSDSGFDTIYF	TGTGCCAGCAGTGATTCCGGGTTCGACACCATATATTTT
15	TRBV10-3	TRBJ1-2	-	-	CAISESKGANYGYTF	TGTGCCATCAGTGAGTCGAAGGGGGCTAACTATGGCTACACCTTC
13	TRBV3-1/TRBV3-2	TRBJ1-5	-	-	CASSQDRTDPQHF	TGTGCCAGCAGCCAAGATAGGACAGACCCCCAGCATTTT
13	TRBV6-1	TRBJ2-2	-	-	CASSERRTGELFF	TGTGCCAGCAGTGAAAGGCGCACCGGGGAGCTGTTTTTT
14	TRBV11-3	TRBJ2-3	-	once	CASSLVTSADTQYF	TGTGCCAGCAGCTTAGTCACTAGTGCAGATACGCAGTATTTT
15	TRBV11-3	TRBJ1-1	TRBD1	few	CASSTLTGRNTEAFF	TGTGCCAGCAGTACTCTGACAGGGCGGAACACTGAAGCTTTCTTT
16	TRBV10-3	TRBJ2-2	-	-	CAISESGLRNTGELFF	TGTGCCATCAGTGAGTCGGGGCTACGGAACACCGGGGAGCTGTTTTTT
15	TRBV5-1	TRBJ1-1	-	once	CASRTAPGGNTEAFF	TGCGCCAGCAGAACCGCGCCGGGAGGCAACACTGAAGCTTTCTTT
13	TRBV6-5	TRBJ1-2	-	-	CASSQRQVLEGTF	TGTGCCAGCAGTCAAAGACAGGTACTGGAGGGGACCTTC
15	TRBV19	TRBJ1-5	TRBD1	-	CASSGQGRSNQPQHF	TGTGCCAGTAGTGGACAGGGTCGGAGCAATCAGCCCCAGCATTTT
13	TRBV3-1/TRBV3-2	TRBJ2-1	-	-	CASSQLWDNEQFF	TGTGCCAGCAGCCAACTCTGGGACAATGAGCAGTTCTTC
11	TRBV18	TRBJ1-1	-	few	CASSPQRGAFF	TGTGCCAGCTCACCCCAACGGGGGGCTTTCTTT
15	TRBV18	TRBJ2-6	-	-	CASSPGQAGANVLTF	TGTGCCAGCTCACCGGGGCAAGCTGGGGCCAACGTCCTGACTTTC
16	TRBV4-1	TRBJ2-7	-	-	CASSQEKRGAPYEQYF	TGCGCCAGCAGCCAGGAGAAGAGGGGCGCTCCCTACGAGCAGTACTTC
15	TRBV11-3	TRBJ2-1	-	-	CASSLVGGRYNEQFF	TGTGCCAGCAGCTTAGTGGGGGGGCGGTACAATGAGCAGTTCTTC
15	TRBV11-2	TRBJ1-1	-	once	CASSDRGTVNTEAFF	TGTGCCAGCAGCGACCGCGGGACCGTGAACACTGAAGCTTTCTTT
18	TRBV5-1	TRBJ1-3	-	-	CASSFSVFGGESGNTIYF	TGCGCCAGCAGCTTTTCAGTTTTCGGGGGCGAGTCTGGAAACACCATATATTTT
17	TRBV10-3	TRBJ1-6	-	-	CAISESESLGKNSPLHF	TGTGCCATCAGTGAGTCGGAGTCTCTGGGGAAGAATTCACCCCTCCACTTT
13	TRBV11-3	TRBJ2-7	TRBD1	-	CASNGDSSYEQYF	TGTGCCAGCAACGGGGACAGTTCCTACGAGCAGTACTTC
15	TRBV3-1/TRBV3-2	TRBJ1-6	-	-	CASSEEWVMNSPLHF	TGTGCCAGCAGCGAGGAATGGGTGATGAATTCACCCCTCCACTTT
15	TRBV11-3	TRBJ2-2	TRBD2	-	CASSFRLAGAGELFF	TGTGCCAGCAGCTTTAGGTTAGCGGGAGCCGGGGAGCTGTTTTTT
15	TRBV6-5	TRBJ2-7	-	-	CASSYDTSGAYEQYF	TGTGCCAGCAGTTACGACACCTCAGGGGCCTACGAGCAGTACTTC
15	TRBV10-3	TRBJ2-2	TRBD2	-	CAITSGRANTGELFF	TGTGCCATCACTAGCGGGAGGGCCAACACCGGGGAGCTGTTTTTT
14	TRBV19	TRBJ1-6	TRBD1	-	CATRWTGTFSPLHF	TGTGCCACCAGGTGGACAGGGACATTTTCACCCCTCCACTTT
15	TRBV29-1	TRBJ2-2	TRBD2	-	CSVTRGLGVTGELFF	TGCAGCGTCACCCGGGGACTAGGTGTCACCGGGGAGCTGTTTTTT
14	TRBV7-2	TRBJ2-2	TRBD1	-	CASRRQGDTGELFF	TGTGCCAGCAGGCGACAGGGGGACACCGGGGAGCTGTTTTTT
17	TRBV30	TRBJ2-7	TRBD2	-	CAWSSTVLAGGFYEQYF	TGTGCCTGGAGTTCTACCGTCCTAGCGGGAGGGTTTTACGAGCAGTACTTC
11	TRBV29-1	TRBJ2-3	-	-	CSVGHTDTQYF	TGCAGCGTGGGACACACAGATACGCAGTATTTT
16	TRBV30	TRBJ1-2	TRBD1	-	CAWRKGDRVNPTGYTF	TGTGCCTGGAGAAAGGGGGACAGGGTCAATCCGACTGGCTACACCTTC
14	TRBV2	TRBJ1-4	TRBD1	-	CASNGDRAYEKLFF	TGTGCCAGCAACGGTGACAGGGCCTATGAAAAACTGTTTTTT
12	TRBV11-3	TRBJ2-2	-	-	CASRTGAGELFF	TGTGCCAGCAGGACGGGGGCCGGGGAGCTGTTTTTT
14	TRBV18	TRBJ2-2	-	-	CASSPRSNTGELFF	TGTGCCAGCTCACCACGGAGTAACACCGGGGAGCTGTTTTTT
17	TRBV6-1	TRBJ1-1	-	-	CASSDPRREGRNTEAFF	TGTGCCAGCAGTGACCCCCGGAGAGAGGGACGGAACACTGAAGCTTTCTTT
15	TRBV30	TRBJ1-2	TRBD1	-	CAGAPGDRTIYGYTF	TGTGCCGGCGCCCCCGGGGACAGGACTATCTATGGCTACACCTTC
19	TRBV19	TRBJ2-7	TRBD2	-	CASSMFAGEGRLNSYEQYF	TGTGCCAGTAGTATGTTTGCGGGGGAGGGTCGACTAAACTCCTACGAGCAGTACTTC
15	TRBV9	TRBJ2-5	TRBD2	-	CASSVAGGTGETQYF	TGTGCCAGCAGCGTAGCGGGGGGGACGGGGGAGACCCAGTACTTC
12	TRBV27	TRBJ1-5	-	-	CATRQTNQPQHF	TGTGCCACTCGACAGACCAATCAGCCCCAGCATTTT
16	TRBV2	TRBJ1-3	-	few	CASSEGGLPPGNTIYF	TGTGCCAGCAGTGAAGGGGGTCTACCTCCTGGAAACACCATATATTTT
14	TRBV7-8	TRBJ2-7	-	few	CASSEGGGPYEQYF	TGTGCCAGCAGCGAAGGGGGAGGGCCCTACGAGCAGTACTTC
15	TRBV5-1	TRBJ1-5	-	-	CASSATGDSNQPQHF	TGCGCCAGCAGCGCGACGGGGGATAGCAATCAGCCCCAGCATTTT
14	TRBV7-3	TRBJ2-7	TRBD1	-	CASSLTGTGSEQYF	TGTGCCAGCAGCCTAACCGGGACAGGGAGCGAGCAGTACTTC
13	TRBV3-1/TRBV3-2	TRBJ1-2	-	once	CASSHYRASGYTF	TGTGCCAGCAGCCACTACAGGGCTAGCGGCTACACCTTC
16	TRBV5-1	TRBJ1-4	-	-	CASSDSTKTTNEKLFF	TGCGCCAGCAGTGACAGTACCAAGACAACTAATGAAAAACTGTTTTTT
18	TRBV4-2	TRBJ1-3	TRBD1	-	CASSQERQGLYSGNTIYF	TGTGCCAGCAGCCAAGAAAGACAGGGGCTATACTCTGGAAACACCATATATTTT
11	TRBV7-3	TRBJ2-1	-	-	CASSLSNEQFF	TGTGCCAGCAGCTTAAGCAATGAGCAGTTCTTC
12	TRBV30	TRBJ1-4	-	-	CAWRANLGKLFF	TGTGCCTGGAGGGCGAACCTGGGAAAACTGTTTTTT
13	TRBV12-3/TRBV12-4	TRBJ2-3	-	-	CASSLFPTDTQYF	TGTGCCAGCAGTTTATTTCCCACAGATACGCAGTATTTT